The clone carrying this T cell receptor beta chain was found once. Antigen: not known. J was trimmed by 5 bases and V by 5 bases; bases with no gene match: 7. CDR3 length equals 15 residues. Per the germline V gene, CDR1 is SGHNT and CDR2 is YYREEE (reference sequence). TCRdb's table, derived via immunoSEQ multiplex PCR, lists solely in-frame clones and lacks some. Among roughly 82,000 clones, approximately 81% were seen once, and the ten largest hold 13%. These data come from a study of T cell responses to AZD1222 COVID-19 vaccine. Study-level findings and limits: Receipt of two AZD1222 doses was followed by a rise in Spike-specific TCR breadth and depth. Sampling that yielded the repertoires occurred only after the peak T cell response. The donor cohort was predominantly white British with a female majority, and clonal diversity may have been underestimated. At 160-218 and 743-854, vaccine-associated CD4 TCRs were dominant, and they spanned spike.

The sequence was collected from an adult in good health. The chain has TRBV5-4 and TRBJ1-2; 12 bases map to TRBD1. The material sequenced was peripheral blood, taken on day 0 of AZD1222 vaccination. The chain's CDR3 is CASSMGQGAGYGYTF. In DNA, the CDR3 is TGTGCCAGCAGTATGGGACAGGGGGCGGGATATGGCTACACCTTC.